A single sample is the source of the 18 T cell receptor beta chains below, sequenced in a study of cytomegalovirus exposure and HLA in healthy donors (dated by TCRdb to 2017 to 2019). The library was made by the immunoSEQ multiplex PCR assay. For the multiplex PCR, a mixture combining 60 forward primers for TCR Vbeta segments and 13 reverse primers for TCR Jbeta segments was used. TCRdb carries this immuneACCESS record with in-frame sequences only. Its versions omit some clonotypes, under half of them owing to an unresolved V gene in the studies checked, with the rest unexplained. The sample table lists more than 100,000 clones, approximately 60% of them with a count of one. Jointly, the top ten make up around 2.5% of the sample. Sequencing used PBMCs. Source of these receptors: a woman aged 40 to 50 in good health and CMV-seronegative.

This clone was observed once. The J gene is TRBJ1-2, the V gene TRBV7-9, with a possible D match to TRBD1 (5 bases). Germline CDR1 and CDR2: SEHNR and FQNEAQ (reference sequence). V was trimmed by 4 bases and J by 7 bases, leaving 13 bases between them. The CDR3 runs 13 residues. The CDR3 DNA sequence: TGTGCCAGCAGCTCAAGCGCAGGGTTTGGCTACACCTTC. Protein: CASSSSAGFGYTF. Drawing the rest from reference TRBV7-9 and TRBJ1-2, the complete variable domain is DTGVSQNPRHKITKRGQNVTFRCDPISEHNRLYWYRQTLGQGPEFLTYFQNEAQLEKSRLLSDRFSAERPKGSFSTLEIQRTEQGDSAMYLCASSSSAGFGYTFGSGTRLTVV.

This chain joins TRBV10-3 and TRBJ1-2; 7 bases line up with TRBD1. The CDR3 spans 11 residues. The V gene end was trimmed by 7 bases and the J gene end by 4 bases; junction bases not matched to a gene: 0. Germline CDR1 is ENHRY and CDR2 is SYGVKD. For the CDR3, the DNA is TGTGCCATCACAGGGGGCTATGGCTACACCTTC. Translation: CAITGGYGYTF.

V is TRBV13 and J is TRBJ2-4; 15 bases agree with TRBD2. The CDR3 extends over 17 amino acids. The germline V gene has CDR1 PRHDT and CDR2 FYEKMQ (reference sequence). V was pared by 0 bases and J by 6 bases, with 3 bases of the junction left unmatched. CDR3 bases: TGTGCCAGCAGCTTAGGGGGACTAGCGGGGGGAAGAAACATTCAGTACTTC. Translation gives CASSLGGLAGGRNIQYF.

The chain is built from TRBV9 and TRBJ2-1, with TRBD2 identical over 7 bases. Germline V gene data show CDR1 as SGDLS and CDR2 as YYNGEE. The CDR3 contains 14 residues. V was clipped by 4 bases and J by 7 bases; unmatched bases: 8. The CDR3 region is CASSPRRGSNEQFF. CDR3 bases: TGTGCCAGCAGCCCTCGGCGGGGGTCAAATGAGCAGTTCTTC.

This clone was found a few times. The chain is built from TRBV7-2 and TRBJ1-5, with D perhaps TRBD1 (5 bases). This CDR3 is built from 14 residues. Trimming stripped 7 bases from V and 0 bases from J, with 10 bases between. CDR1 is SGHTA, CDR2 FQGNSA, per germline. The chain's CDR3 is CASTKGDSNQPQHF. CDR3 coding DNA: TGTGCCAGCACCAAAGGGGATAGCAATCAGCCCCAGCATTTT.

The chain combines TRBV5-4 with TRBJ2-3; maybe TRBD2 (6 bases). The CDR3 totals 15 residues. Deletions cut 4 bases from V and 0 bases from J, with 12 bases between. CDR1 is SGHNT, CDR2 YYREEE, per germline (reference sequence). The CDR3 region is CASSPGVTSTDTQYF. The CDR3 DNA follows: TGTGCCAGCAGCCCGGGGGTAACTAGCACAGATACGCAGTATTTT. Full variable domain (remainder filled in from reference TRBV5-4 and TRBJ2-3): ETGVTQSPTHLIKTRGQQVTLRCSSQSGHNTVSWYQQALGQGPQFIFQYYREEENGRGNFPPRFSGLQFPNYSSELNVNALELDDSALYLCASSPGVTSTDTQYFGPGTRLTVL.

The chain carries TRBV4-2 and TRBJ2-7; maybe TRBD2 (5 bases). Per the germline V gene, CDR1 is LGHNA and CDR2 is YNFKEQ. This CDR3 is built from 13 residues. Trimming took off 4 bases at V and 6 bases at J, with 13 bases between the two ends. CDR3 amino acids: CASSPGGPVEQYF. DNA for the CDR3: TGTGCCAGCAGCCCCGGAGGACCCGTCGAGCAGTACTTC.

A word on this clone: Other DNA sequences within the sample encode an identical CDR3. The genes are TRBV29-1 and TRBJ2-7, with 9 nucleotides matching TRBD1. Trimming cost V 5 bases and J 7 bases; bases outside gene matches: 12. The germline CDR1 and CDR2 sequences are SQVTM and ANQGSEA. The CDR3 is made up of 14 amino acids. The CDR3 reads CSVIPRDRVYEQYF. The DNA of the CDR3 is TGCAGCGTTATACCCCGGGACAGGGTCTATGAGCAGTACTTC.

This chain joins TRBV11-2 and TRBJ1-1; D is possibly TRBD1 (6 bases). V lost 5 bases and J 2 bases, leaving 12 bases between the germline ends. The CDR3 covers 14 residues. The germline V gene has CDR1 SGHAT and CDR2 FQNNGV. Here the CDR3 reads CASSPRTANTEAFF. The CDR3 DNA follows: TGTGCCAGCAGCCCAAGGACAGCTAACACTGAAGCTTTCTTT.

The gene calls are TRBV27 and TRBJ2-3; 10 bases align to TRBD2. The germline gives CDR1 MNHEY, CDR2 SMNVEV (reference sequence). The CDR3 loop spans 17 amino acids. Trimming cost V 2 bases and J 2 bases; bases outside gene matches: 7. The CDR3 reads CASSLGASGGYTDTQYF. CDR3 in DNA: TGTGCCAGCAGTTTAGGGGCTAGCGGGGGTTACACAGATACGCAGTATTTT.

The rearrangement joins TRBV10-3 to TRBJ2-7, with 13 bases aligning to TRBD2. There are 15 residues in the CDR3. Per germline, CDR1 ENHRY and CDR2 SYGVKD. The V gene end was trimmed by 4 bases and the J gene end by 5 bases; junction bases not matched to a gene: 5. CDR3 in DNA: TGTGCCATCAGTGGCGGGACTAGCGGGGAGGACGAGCAGTACTTC. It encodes CAISGGTSGEDEQYF.

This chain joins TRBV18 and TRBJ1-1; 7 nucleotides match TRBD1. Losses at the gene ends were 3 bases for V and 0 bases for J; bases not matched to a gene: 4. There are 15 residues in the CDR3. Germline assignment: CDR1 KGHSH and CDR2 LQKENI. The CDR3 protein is CASSPQGVMNTEAFF. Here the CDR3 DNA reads TGTGCCAGCTCACCTCAGGGGGTTATGAACACTGAAGCTTTCTTT. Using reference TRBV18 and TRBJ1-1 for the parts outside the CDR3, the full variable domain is NAGVMQNPRHLVRRRGQEARLRCSPMKGHSHVYWYRQLPEEGLKFMVYLQKENIIDESGMPKERFSAEFPKEGPSILRIQQVVRGDSAAYFCASSPQGVMNTEAFFGQGTRLTVV.

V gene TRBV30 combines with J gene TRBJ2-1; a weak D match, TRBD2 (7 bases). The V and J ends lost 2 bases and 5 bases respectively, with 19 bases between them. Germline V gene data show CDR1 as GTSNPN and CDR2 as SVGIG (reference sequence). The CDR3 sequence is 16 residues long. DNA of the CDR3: TGTGCCTGGAGTTCGGGGGGCCTGGGACTCGACAATGAGCAGTTCTTC. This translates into CAWSSGGLGLDNEQFF.

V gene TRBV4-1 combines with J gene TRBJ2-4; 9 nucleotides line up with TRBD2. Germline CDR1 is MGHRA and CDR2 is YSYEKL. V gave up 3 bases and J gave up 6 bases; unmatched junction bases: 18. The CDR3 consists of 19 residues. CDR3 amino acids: CASSHFSSVLAGEGNIQYF. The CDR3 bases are TGCGCCAGCAGCCACTTTTCGAGTGTGTTAGCGGGGGAGGGAAACATTCAGTACTTC.

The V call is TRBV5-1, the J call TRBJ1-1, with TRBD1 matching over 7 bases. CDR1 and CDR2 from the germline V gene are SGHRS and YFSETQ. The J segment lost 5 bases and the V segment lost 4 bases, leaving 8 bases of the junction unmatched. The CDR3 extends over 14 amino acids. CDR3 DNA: TGCGCCAGCAGCATAACACAGGGGTGGACTGAAGCTTTCTTT. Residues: CASSITQGWTEAFF.

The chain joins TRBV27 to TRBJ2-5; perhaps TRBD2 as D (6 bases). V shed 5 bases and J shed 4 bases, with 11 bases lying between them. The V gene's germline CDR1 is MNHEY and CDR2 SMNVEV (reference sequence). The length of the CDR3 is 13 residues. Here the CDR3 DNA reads TGTGCCAGCAGTCCGAGGGGAGGAGAGACCCAGTACTTC. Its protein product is CASSPRGGETQYF.

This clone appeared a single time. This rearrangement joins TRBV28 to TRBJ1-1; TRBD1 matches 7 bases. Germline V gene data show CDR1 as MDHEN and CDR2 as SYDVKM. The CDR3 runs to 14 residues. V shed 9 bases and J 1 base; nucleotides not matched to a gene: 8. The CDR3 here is CASLPGTANTEAFF. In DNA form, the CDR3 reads TGTGCCAGTTTACCCGGGACAGCGAACACTGAAGCTTTCTTT.

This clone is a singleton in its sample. The CDR3 spells CSVGQGSGNQPQHF. Written as DNA, the CDR3 is TGCAGCGTCGGACAGGGATCGGGCAATCAGCCCCAGCATTTT. The chain recombines TRBV29-1 with TRBJ1-5; the match to TRBD1 covers 8 bases. Unmatched junction bases numbered 6, after V lost 6 bases and J lost 2 bases. Germline V gene data show CDR1 as SQVTM and CDR2 as ANQGSEA. There are 14 residues in the CDR3.